This T cell receptor beta chain was retrieved from a study of cytomegalovirus exposure and HLA in healthy donors. Losses at the gene ends were 5 bases for V and 4 bases for J; bases not matched to a gene: 2. From germline, CDR1 is MDHEN and CDR2 SYDVKM. This CDR3 has 12 residues. These donors, healthy bone marrow donors, were studied. Vbeta (60) and Jbeta (13) primers were used in the PCR. Method: immunoSEQ multiplex PCR; TCRdb's copy keeps in-frame clones and lacks some. The data show fewer than 95,000 clones, with more than 55% seen just once and about a fifth held by the top ten. Overall study findings and caveats: Listed as cytomegalovirus-associated were 150 or so TCR beta chains. Presence/absence analyses supposed approximately even sequencing depth among donors. By a later analysis, the bulk of CMV-associated TCR beta chains appeared HLA-restricted.

About this clone itself: Its antigen is unidentified.

The chain carries TRBV28 and TRBJ2-7; 7 bases are a match to TRBD1. The specimen sequenced was PBMCs. The sequence was obtained from a woman aged 45-65 years in good health and CMV-seropositive. CDR3 sequence reads: CASSRQGYEQYF. The CDR3 coding sequence is TGTGCCAGCAGTCGACAGGGATACGAGCAGTACTTC.